Presented here are 13 T cell receptor beta chains from one specimen sequenced in a study of blood T cell repertoires in COVID-19. The table came from immunoSEQ multiplex PCR; TCRdb's copy has only in-frame clones and leaves some out. The table has hundreds of thousands of clones, approximately 80% seen once. Sample: peripheral blood. These receptors all stem from a woman aged 45-60 years with active or convalescent COVID-19.

This rearrangement joins TRBV19 to TRBJ1-4; perhaps TRBD1 as D (5 bases). CDR3 length equals 18 residues. Germline V CDR1 and CDR2: LNHDA, SQIVND (reference sequence). Trimming stripped 4 bases from V and 8 bases from J, with 26 bases between. The CDR3 DNA sequence: TGTGCCAGTAGTAGGAGGAGTGCACCGGGGGGTTTAATGGAAAAACTGTTTTTT. It codes for CASSRRSAPGGLMEKLFF.

V gene TRBV9 combines with J gene TRBJ1-3; perhaps TRBD1 as D (5 bases). The V end lost 0 bases, the J end lost 0 bases, and 13 bases lay between the germline ends. Germline CDR1 SGDLS, CDR2 YYNGEE. This CDR3 spans 17 amino acids. The CDR3 loop reads CASSVELTASSGNTIYF. The CDR3 region has the DNA TGTGCCAGCAGCGTAGAGTTGACAGCCAGCTCTGGAAACACCATATATTTT.

The rearrangement uses TRBV28 and TRBJ1-1; no reliable D call. The germline gives CDR1 MDHEN, CDR2 SYDVKM. V shed 4 bases and J shed 3 bases, with 6 bases lying between them. There are 12 residues in the CDR3. CDR3 DNA sequence: TGTGCCAGCAGTTGGAGGGACACTGAAGCTTTCTTT. Translating gives CASSWRDTEAFF.

The chain links TRBV7-2 to TRBJ2-1, with a weak D call TRBD1 (5 bases). CDR1 and CDR2 from the germline V gene are SGHTA and FQGNSA. The CDR3 length is 15 residues. Trimming pared 3 bases from V and 4 bases from J, leaving 13 bases between. CDR3 nucleotides: TGTGCCAGCAGCTTTACCTCAGGGATTTACAATGAGCAGTTCTTC. It specifies CASSFTSGIYNEQFF.

The chain carries TRBV28 and TRBJ1-2; 9 nucleotides agree with TRBD1. The germline gives CDR1 MDHEN, CDR2 SYDVKM. Unmatched junction bases numbered 4, after V lost 3 bases and J lost 5 bases. The CDR3 covers 14 residues. The CDR3 sequence is CASSFGDRAYGYTF. The CDR3 DNA is TGTGCCAGCAGTTTCGGGGACAGGGCGTATGGCTACACCTTC.

Points on this clone: The same CDR3 can be traced to other DNA sequences in this sample. The chain employs TRBV2 and TRBJ2-3; TRBD2 might be the D (5 bases). CDR1 and CDR2 from the germline V gene are SNHLY and FYNNEI. V shed 1 base and J shed 1 base, with 9 bases lying between them. The CDR3 is 15 amino acids. The CDR3 DNA reads TGTGCCAGCAGTGAAGGGCTAGCAGGCACAGATACGCAGTATTTT. This encodes CASSEGLAGTDTQYF.

The chain links TRBV19 to TRBJ1-1, with a tentative D call TRBD1 (5 bases). With 5 bases removed from V and 6 bases from J, the gap between germline ends came to 13 bases. This CDR3 has 13 residues. Germline V CDR1 and CDR2: LNHDA, SQIVND (reference sequence). CDR3 sequence: CASSGGARAEAFF. CDR3 bases: TGTGCCAGTAGTGGAGGGGCGAGGGCTGAAGCTTTCTTT.

J is TRBJ2-1 and V is TRBV5-1; D may be TRBD2 (6 bases). This CDR3 is built from 15 residues. V was cut by 6 bases and J by 4 bases, with 17 bases left in between. Germline-derived CDR1 and CDR2 are SGHRS and YFSETQ. CDR3 coding DNA: TGCGCCAGCACCCCTTTAACGAGCGGGTACAATGAGCAGTTCTTC. Its protein product is CASTPLTSGYNEQFF.

V and J are TRBV28 and TRBJ2-1; the match to TRBD2 covers 11 bases. The V segment lost 5 bases and the J segment 0 bases; nucleotides outside the gene matches: 27. Germline V gene lookup returns CDR1 MDHEN and CDR2 SYDVKM. This CDR3 has 24 amino acids. CDR3: CASSGLDPGGGTSGLSSSYNEQFF. In nucleotides, the CDR3 is TGTGCCAGCAGTGGTCTAGACCCGGGAGGGGGGACTAGCGGATTATCGAGCTCCTACAATGAGCAGTTCTTC.

The chain carries TRBV27 and TRBJ1-6; maybe TRBD1 (6 bases). The V end was cut by 4 bases, the J end by 7 bases, with 17 bases between. CDR1 is MNHEY, CDR2 SMNVEV, per germline (reference sequence). This CDR3 spans 16 amino acids. The DNA of the CDR3 is TGTGCCAGCAGTTCTCTTGGCAGGGGCCAAAATTCACCCCTCCACTTT. Residues: CASSSLGRGQNSPLHF.

CDR3 DNA: TGTGCCAGCAGGCTCGGACAGTTCTCTGGAAACACCATATATTTT. Translated, it gives CASRLGQFSGNTIYF. The V call is TRBV6-5, the J call TRBJ1-3; D may be TRBD1 (6 bases). The germline gives CDR1 MNHEY, CDR2 SVGAGI. V was cut by 6 bases and J by 0 bases, with 12 bases left in between. The CDR3 covers 15 residues.

The V gene is TRBV15, the J gene TRBJ2-1; 11 bases align to TRBD2. The ends lost 3 bases at V and 5 bases at J; junction bases unmatched: 12. The CDR3 sequence is 18 residues long. The germline V gene has CDR1 LNHNV and CDR2 YYDKDF (reference sequence). This chain's CDR3 is CATSRGTSGRRRDNEQFF. The CDR3 DNA reads as TGTGCCACCAGCAGGGGAACTAGCGGGAGAAGAAGGGACAATGAGCAGTTCTTC.

Notes on this clone: Relative to the germline gene, one junction end is altered; a read error may explain this. V usage is TRBV2 and J usage is TRBJ2-7, with D possibly TRBD1 on 6 matching bases. The CDR3 contains 12 residues. In germline, CDR1 is SNHLY, CDR2 FYNNEI. The CDR3 DNA follows: TGTGCCAGCAGTGATAACAGGGCTTCGGCGGACTTC. Its translation is CASSDNRASADF.